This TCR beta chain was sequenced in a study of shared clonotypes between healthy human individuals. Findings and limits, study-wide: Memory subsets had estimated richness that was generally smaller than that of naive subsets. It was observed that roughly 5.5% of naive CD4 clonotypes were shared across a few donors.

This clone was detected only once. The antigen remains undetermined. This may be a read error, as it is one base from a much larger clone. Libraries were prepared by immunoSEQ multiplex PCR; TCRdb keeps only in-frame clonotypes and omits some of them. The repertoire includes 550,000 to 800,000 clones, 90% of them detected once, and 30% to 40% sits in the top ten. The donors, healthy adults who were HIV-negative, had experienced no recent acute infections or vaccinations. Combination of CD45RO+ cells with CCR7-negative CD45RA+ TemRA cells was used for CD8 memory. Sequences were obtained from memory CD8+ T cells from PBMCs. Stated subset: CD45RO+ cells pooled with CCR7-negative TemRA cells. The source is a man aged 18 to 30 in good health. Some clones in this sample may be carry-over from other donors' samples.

The CDR3 region is CAWSVGVARLYEQYF. CDR3 DNA sequence: TGTGCCTGGAGTGTGGGGGTAGCGCGGCTCTACGAGCAGTACTTC. The chain couples TRBV30 to TRBJ2-7; possibly TRBD1 or TRBD2 for D (5 bases each). The CDR3 covers 15 residues. Per the germline V gene, CDR1 is GTSNPN and CDR2 is SVGIG (reference sequence). Deletions cut 0 bases from V and 3 bases from J, with 15 bases between.